The present T cell receptor (beta chain) was sequenced within a study of OX40 agonist ivuxolimab in advanced cancers. At the level of the study: It was ivuxolimab, an agonistic anti-OX40 (CD134) antibody, that patients were treated with.

Germline lookup yields CDR1 SEHNR and CDR2 FQNEAQ (reference sequence). V shed 3 bases and J 10 bases; nucleotides not matched to a gene: 15. This CDR3 spans 16 amino acids. This clone has a handful of counts. The antigen is not known. Study observations and caveats: CD4+ and CD8+ blood T cells expanded clonally by week 6 at 0.1 to 3.0 mg/kg.

Measured with immunoSEQ multiplex PCR; TCRdb has only the in-frame clones, and not every one. Among some 8,000 clones listed, about 80% were seen once. Sequenced material: CD4+ or CD8+ T cells sorted from blood, taken in a trial of the OX40 agonist ivuxolimab. This sequence joins TRBV7-9 and TRBJ2-1; TRBD2 aligns across 7 bases. This receptor was taken from an adult with an advanced solid tumor such as melanoma, head and neck, liver or kidney cancer. Here the CDR3 reads CASSFGSGERLGEQFF. CDR3 in DNA: TGTGCCAGCAGCTTTGGGAGCGGGGAGCGATTGGGAGAGCAGTTCTTC.